The entry below describes one T cell receptor beta chain. This entry comes from a study of cytomegalovirus exposure and HLA in healthy donors. Trimming pared 0 bases from V and 7 bases from J, leaving 13 bases between. Germline V CDR1 and CDR2: MNHNS, SASEGT. CDR3 size: 15 residues. Whereas donors were nominally healthy upon sampling, unrecorded immune exposures were probable. The PCR ran on 60 Vbeta and 13 Jbeta primers. Profiled with immunoSEQ multiplex PCR; TCRdb holds only in-frame clones, not every one. This table holds fewer than 200,000 clones, approximately 71% found once. Sequencing was done on a sample of PBMCs. The TCR comes from a girl aged 10 to 17 in good health and CMV-seronegative. The chain is built from TRBV6-1 and TRBJ1-5; perhaps TRBD1 as D (6 bases). In DNA form, the CDR3 reads TGTGCCAGCAGTGAAGCGCAGGGGCGGGAGCAGCCCCAGCATTTT. It is translated as CASSEAQGREQPQHF.